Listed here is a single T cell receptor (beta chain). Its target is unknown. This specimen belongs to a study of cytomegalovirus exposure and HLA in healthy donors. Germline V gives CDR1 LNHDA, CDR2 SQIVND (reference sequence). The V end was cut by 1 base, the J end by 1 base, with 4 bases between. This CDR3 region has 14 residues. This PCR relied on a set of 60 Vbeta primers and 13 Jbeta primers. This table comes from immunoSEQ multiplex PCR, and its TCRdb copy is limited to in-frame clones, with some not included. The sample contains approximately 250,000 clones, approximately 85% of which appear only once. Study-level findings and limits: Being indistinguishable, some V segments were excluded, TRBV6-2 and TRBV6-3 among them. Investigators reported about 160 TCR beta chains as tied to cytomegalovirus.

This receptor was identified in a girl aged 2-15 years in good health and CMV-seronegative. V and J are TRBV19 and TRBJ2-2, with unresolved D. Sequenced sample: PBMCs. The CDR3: CASSIALNTGELFF. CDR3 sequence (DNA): TGTGCCAGTAGTATAGCTCTGAACACCGGGGAGCTGTTTTTT.